This T cell receptor beta chain came from a study of OX40 agonist ivuxolimab in advanced cancers. Study overall: The patients' treatment was ivuxolimab, an agonistic anti-OX40 (CD134) antibody. 30% to 40% of patients had received prior checkpoint inhibitor therapy.

This clone was detected only once. Its specificity is not known. This CDR3 has 20 amino acids. Trimming took 2 bases from V and 2 from J; bases not matched to a gene: 16. In germline, CDR1 is SGDLS, CDR2 YYNGEE. Whole-study results and caveats: Researchers did not determine the expanded peripheral T cells' antigen specificity.

The investigators sampled blood at baseline, at cycle 4 day 1, and at cycle 7 day 1. Clones were read by immunoSEQ multiplex PCR, and TCRdb kept only the in-frame ones, dropping some. Altogether 45,000 to 60,000 clones are present, 90% to 95% being singletons, with the ten largest covering roughly a quarter. The chain employs TRBV9 and TRBJ2-1, with 10 positions matching TRBD2. The receptor was derived from an adult with an advanced solid tumor such as melanoma, head and neck, liver or kidney cancer. Sequencing used CD4+ or CD8+ T cells sorted from blood, obtained in a trial of the OX40 agonist ivuxolimab. The CDR3 here is CASSVPLAGDVLAAYNEQFF. For the CDR3, the DNA is TGTGCCAGCAGCGTCCCCCTAGCGGGAGACGTATTAGCCGCCTACAATGAGCAGTTCTTC. Complete variable domain (other parts from reference TRBV9 and TRBJ2-1): DSGVTQTPKHLITATGQRVTLRCSPRSGDLSVYWYQQSLDQGLQFLIQYYNGEERAKGNILERFSAQQFPDLHSELNLSSLELGDSALYFCASSVPLAGDVLAAYNEQFFGPGTRLTVL.